This T cell receptor beta chain was documented in a study of T cell repertoires in cytomegalovirus infection (dated by TCRdb to between 2019 and 2020). As for the study more broadly: Alongside well-studied HLA-B-restricted epitopes, the peptide stimulations were aimed at recently identified HLA-C-restricted CMV epitopes, whose presentation resists viral immunomodulation. The HLA type of each donor mattered for the analysis, because public TCR beta signatures pointed to carriage of CMV infection along with the matching HLA type.

General conclusions and limits of the study: Cumulative frequency of public TCR beta family members discriminated carriers of CMV infection plus the relevant HLA type in this cohort and an independent approximately 340-donor cohort. The ex vivo response was dominated by HLA-C-restricted CMV-specific TCR beta clonotypes, which also provided the single most frequent clonotype in two of eight donors.

Sequencing was carried out with an Illumina HiSeq 1500. Through fastp at Q25 and MiXCR, TCRdb rebuilt clones from the public reads, retaining in-frame beta chains. Every distinct CDR3 protein forms one entry, paired with its most common genes and DNA. This sample lists some 940,000 distinct CDR3 sequences; roughly 30% were detected once. The ten biggest clones cover more than 13% of the sample. The sample's treatment or condition label is to be understood as: in vitro stimulation with specific CMV peptide epitopes to enrich CMV-specific T cells. In its sample, this clonotype was seen a few times. Its antigen is still unknown. No much larger clonotype is one base removed from it; base qualities were not supplied. The specimen comprised cultured CD8+ T cells from PBMCs, sampled from culture after CMV antigen stimulation. This TCR was recovered from a human donor in good health (CMV status not recorded). Some clones in this sample may be carry-over from other donors' samples.

The DNA sequence follows: TGTGCCAGCAGCGCCGCAAACACAGATACGCAGTATTTT. It codes for CASSAANTDTQYF. The V gene is TRBV9 and the J gene is TRBJ2-3; the D gene is unclear. The CDR3 spans 13 residues, from the cysteine through the phenylalanine. Just the 39-base CDR3 DNA is kept, in frame starting at base 1. Cut back by 3 bases and 2 bases, the V and J ends lie 7 bases apart. CDR1 SGDLS and CDR2 YYNGEE were looked up in the germline V gene.